The 14 T cell receptor beta chains given below trace back to one sample, sequenced in a study of shared clonotypes between healthy human individuals. TCRdb's copy holds only in-frame clones and misses some; the assay was immunoSEQ multiplex PCR. The sample records 800,000 to 1,200,000 clones, 75% to 80% being singletons. Specimen: memory CD4+ T cells from PBMCs. Subset specified: CD45RA-negative fraction. These receptors all stem from a man between 18 and 29 years old in good health. Some clones in this sample may be carry-over from other donors' samples.

The chain links TRBV28 to TRBJ2-7, with 7 positions matching TRBD2. The germline V gene has CDR1 MDHEN and CDR2 SYDVKM. This CDR3 is 15 amino acids long. After removal of 4 bases from V and 3 bases from J, the junction contained 9 bases not matched to a gene. CDR3 region: CASSSGGAGDYEQYF. Here the CDR3 DNA reads TGTGCCAGCAGTTCCGGTGGGGCGGGAGACTACGAGCAGTACTTC.

V gene TRBV2 combines with J gene TRBJ1-4, with D uncertain. The CDR3 is 16 amino acids. From germline, CDR1 is SNHLY and CDR2 FYNNEI. The V gene lost 1 base and the J gene lost 3 bases, with 12 bases spanning the gap. Here the CDR3 DNA reads TGTGCCAGCAGTGAAGGGGTGATTCGGGCTAATGAAAAACTGTTTTTT. Translation gives CASSEGVIRANEKLFF.

V usage is TRBV5-1 and J usage is TRBJ2-7; the D gene is possibly TRBD2 (5 bases). The V end was cut by 0 bases, the J end by 5 bases, with 12 bases between. The germline gives CDR1 SGHRS, CDR2 YFSETQ. The CDR3 length is 14 residues. Here the CDR3 reads CASSLDASFDEQYF. For the CDR3, the DNA is TGCGCCAGCAGCTTGGATGCTAGCTTCGACGAGCAGTACTTC.

This clone has a single count. The chain uses TRBV28 and TRBJ2-7; D is perhaps TRBD2 (5 bases). CDR1 and CDR2 from the germline V gene are MDHEN and SYDVKM. The CDR3 runs 15 residues. The ends were cut back, 5 bases at V and 2 bases at J, with 16 bases in the middle. The CDR3 DNA reads TGTGCCAGCAGTCCCATGGCGGGTCAGACCTACGAGCAGTACTTC. Amino acid sequence: CASSPMAGQTYEQYF.

The rearrangement uses TRBV30 and TRBJ1-2; D may be TRBD1 (6 bases). This CDR3 has 16 amino acids. The germline gives CDR1 GTSNPN, CDR2 SVGIG (reference sequence). Trimming removed 4 bases at V and 4 bases at J, with 22 bases between. The CDR3 bases are TGTGCCTGGAACACTCCGAACAGGGAGACCCTCTATGGCTACACCTTC. Residues: CAWNTPNRETLYGYTF.

The rearrangement links TRBV10-3 to TRBJ2-1; D is perhaps TRBD2 (7 bases). V gave up 9 bases and J gave up 6 bases, with 18 bases separating them. Per the germline V gene, CDR1 is ENHRY and CDR2 is SYGVKD. The length of the CDR3 is 14 residues. The DNA of the CDR3 is TGTGCCATTGGGGGGCTAGCGGAAGGCAATGAGCAGTTCTTC. Translating gives CAIGGLAEGNEQFF.

The rearrangement links TRBV6-5 to TRBJ1-5, with D possibly matching TRBD1 (6 bases). The CDR3 loop spans 14 amino acids. Germline CDR1 is MNHEY and CDR2 is SVGAGI. V dropped 6 bases and J dropped 3 bases, with 12 bases sitting between them. Written as DNA, the CDR3 is TGTGCCAGCAGCTACAGGGTGTACAATCAGCCCCAGCATTTT. Translation gives CASSYRVYNQPQHF.

This chain joins TRBV28 and TRBJ2-7; TRBD1 agrees at 9 bases. V shed 10 bases, J shed 6 bases, and the junction held 7 bases outside the gene matches. Germline lookup yields CDR1 MDHEN and CDR2 SYDVKM. CDR3 length: 12 amino acids. The CDR3 region is CATYRGLGEQYF. The CDR3 DNA sequence: TGTGCCACCTACAGGGGGCTTGGCGAGCAGTACTTC.

V usage is TRBV28 and J usage is TRBJ1-2; no definite D call. This CDR3 spans 15 amino acids. Germline-derived CDR1 and CDR2 are MDHEN and SYDVKM. Trimming removed 6 bases from V and 3 bases from J, with 17 bases in between. CDR3 nucleotide sequence: TGTGCCAGCAGGATAAGGACGGCCGGTCACTATGGCTACACCTTC. The encoded protein is CASRIRTAGHYGYTF.

The chain is built from TRBV10-3 and TRBJ2-1, with 7 bases aligning to TRBD1. This CDR3 contains 15 residues. Germline CDR1 is ENHRY and CDR2 is SYGVKD. V lost 4 bases and J lost 0; bases outside the gene matches: 3. The CDR3 region is CAISVQGSSYNEQFF. Written as DNA, the CDR3 is TGTGCCATCAGTGTACAGGGGAGCTCCTACAATGAGCAGTTCTTC.

This clone has a handful of counts. The chain is built from TRBV5-1 and TRBJ2-3; no reliable D call. The V end was cut by 6 bases, the J end by 2 bases, with 10 bases between. This CDR3 is built from 13 residues. The germline gives CDR1 SGHRS, CDR2 YFSETQ. CDR3 loop: CASNHQHTDTQYF. The CDR3 DNA reads TGCGCCAGCAACCACCAACACACAGATACGCAGTATTTT.

V is TRBV4-2 and J is TRBJ2-7; D possibly corresponds to TRBD1 (6 bases). The CDR3 runs to 13 residues. Trimming pared 4 bases from V and 5 bases from J, leaving 12 bases between. Germline V gene sequence: CDR1 LGHNA, CDR2 YNFKEQ. CDR3 protein: CASSRDTEDEQYF. The CDR3 region has the DNA TGTGCCAGCAGCCGGGACACAGAGGACGAGCAGTACTTC.

V and J are TRBV28 and TRBJ2-1; 8 nucleotides line up with TRBD2. V dropped 4 bases and J dropped 8; count of bases not matched to a gene: 10. Per the germline V gene, CDR1 is MDHEN and CDR2 is SYDVKM. This CDR3 comprises 15 residues. CDR3 sequence reads: CASSSGTRGSDEQFF. CDR3 nucleotides: TGTGCCAGCAGTTCCGGGACTAGGGGGAGTGATGAGCAGTTCTTC.

V and J are TRBV9 and TRBJ1-3; D gene ambiguous. Trimming shortened V by 4 bases and J by 1 base, and 15 bases separated the two germline ends. CDR1 is SGDLS, CDR2 YYNGEE, per germline. This CDR3 region has 16 residues. The CDR3 nucleotides are TGTGCCAGCAGCTTAGATTCGGCGTCTTCTGGAAACACCATATATTTT. Protein: CASSLDSASSGNTIYF.